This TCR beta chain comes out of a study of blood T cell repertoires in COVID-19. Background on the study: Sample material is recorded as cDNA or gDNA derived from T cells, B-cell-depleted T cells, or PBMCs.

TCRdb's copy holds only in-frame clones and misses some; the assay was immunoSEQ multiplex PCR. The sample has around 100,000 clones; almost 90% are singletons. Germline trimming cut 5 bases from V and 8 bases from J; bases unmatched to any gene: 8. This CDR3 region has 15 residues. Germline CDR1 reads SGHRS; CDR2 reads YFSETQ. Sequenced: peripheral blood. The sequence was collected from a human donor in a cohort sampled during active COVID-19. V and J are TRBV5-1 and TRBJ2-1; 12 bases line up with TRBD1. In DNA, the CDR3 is TGCGCCAGCAGACGGACCGGGACAGGGGGCGATGAGCAGTTCTTC. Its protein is CASRRTGTGGDEQFF.